This T cell receptor beta chain was retrieved from a study of T cell repertoires in cytomegalovirus infection. Looking at the study overall: Recently described HLA-C-restricted plus well-studied HLA-B-restricted CMV epitopes were used. TCR beta signatures that were public indicated CMV infection and matching HLA type.

Worth noting for this clonotype: Its specificity is unknown.

V gave up 7 bases and J gave up 2 bases, with 2 bases separating them. The CDR3 has 10 residues. Germline V CDR1 and CDR2: MNHEY, SVGEGT. TCRdb re-analysed the reads in MiXCR, keeping a single row per CDR3 protein. The sample consists of about a million distinct CDR3 sequences, roughly 30% of them appearing once. Study conclusions and caveats: Identification of carriers of CMV plus the relevant HLA was achieved through cumulative public TCR beta family frequency. The ex vivo response was dominated by HLA-C-restricted CMV-specific TCR beta clonotypes.

The TCR comes from a human donor in good health (CMV status not recorded). Some clones in this sample may be carry-over from other donors' samples. Source: cultured CD8+ T cells from PBMCs, taken from culture after CMV antigen stimulation. This chain uses TRBV6-2 or TRBV6-3 with TRBJ2-5; no definite D call. The CDR3 DNA reads TGTGCCAGCAAGCAAGAGACCCAGTACTTC. This translates into CASKQETQYF.